This entry lists 17 T cell receptor beta chains sequenced from one sample in a study of cytotoxic CD8 clonotypes in ibrutinib-treated CLL. Libraries were prepared by immunoSEQ multiplex PCR; TCRdb keeps only in-frame clonotypes and omits some of them. The profile covers over 100,000 clones, with 70% to 90% appearing a single time and roughly 2% taken by the ten largest. The sequencing used PBMCs, collected after 24 months of ibrutinib treatment. These receptors were obtained from a human donor with chronic lymphocytic leukemia.

V is TRBV10-3 and J is TRBJ1-5, with D unclear. Trimming removed 4 bases from V and 10 bases from J, with 20 bases in between. CDR3 length equals 15 residues. Looked up from germline, CDR1 is ENHRY and CDR2 is SYGVKD. The CDR3 DNA is TGTGCCATCAGTGGATATTCGCCCCCACAAAGTCCCCAGCATTTT. As protein: CAISGYSPPQSPQHF.

The chain employs TRBV10-3 and TRBJ1-4, with TRBD1 matching over 8 bases. V trimming: 3 bases; J trimming: 6 bases; junction bases outside the gene matches: 3. The CDR3 loop spans 14 amino acids. The germline CDR1 and CDR2 sequences are ENHRY and SYGVKD. The CDR3 DNA sequence: TGTGCCATCAGTGATGGACAGGGTGATGAAAAACTGTTTTTT. It encodes CAISDGQGDEKLFF.

This chain uses TRBV30 with TRBJ2-2; D remains unclear. The CDR3 covers 14 residues. Per the germline V gene, CDR1 is GTSNPN and CDR2 is SVGIG (reference sequence). V was pared by 6 bases and J by 1 base, with 12 bases between. This chain's CDR3 is CACDGRQNTGELFF. The CDR3 DNA sequence: TGTGCCTGCGATGGCCGGCAGAACACCGGGGAGCTGTTTTTT.

The chain links TRBV25-1 to TRBJ2-7; 9 bases are a match to TRBD2. The CDR3 length is 16 residues. Germline V lookup: CDR1 MGHDK, CDR2 SYGVNS. V lost 5 bases, J lost 2 bases, and 10 bases stayed unmatched. The CDR3 loop is CASSSYSGRGPYEQYF. The CDR3 nucleotides are TGTGCCAGCAGTTCCTATAGCGGGAGAGGCCCCTACGAGCAGTACTTC.

The rearrangement links TRBV27 to TRBJ1-2, with 7 bases lining up with TRBD1. This CDR3 has 15 amino acids. The germline V gene has CDR1 MNHEY and CDR2 SMNVEV (reference sequence). Trimming took 5 bases from V and 9 from J; bases not matched to a gene: 15. CDR3 bases: TGTGCCAGCAGTCCTGGCCCGGGACAGTTTAGAAGCTACACCTTC. Protein: CASSPGPGQFRSYTF.

V and J are TRBV11-3 and TRBJ2-2; D uncertain. Germline assignment: CDR1 SGHNT and CDR2 YENEEA. The CDR3 covers 13 residues. Trimming removed 6 bases from V and 6 bases from J, with 11 bases in between. CDR3: CASSLATSGELFF. The CDR3, as DNA: TGTGCCAGCAGTCTCGCAACGTCCGGGGAGCTGTTTTTT.

The rearrangement joins TRBV9 to TRBJ2-7; D uncertain. Deletions cut 0 bases from V and 6 bases from J, with 4 bases between. From germline, CDR1 is SGDLS and CDR2 YYNGEE. The CDR3 length is 11 residues. Written as DNA, the CDR3 is TGTGCCAGCAGCGTAGGGTGCGAGCAGTACTTC. As protein: CASSVGCEQYF.

The chain uses TRBV28 and TRBJ2-7, with 9 bases that match TRBD1. The CDR3 sequence is 16 residues long. In germline, CDR1 is MDHEN, CDR2 SYDVKM. V trimming: 6 bases; J trimming: 3 bases; junction bases outside the gene matches: 12. This CDR3 is CASSPFLQGALYEQYF. CDR3 DNA sequence: TGTGCCAGCAGCCCTTTTTTACAGGGGGCTCTCTACGAGCAGTACTTC.

This clone came up once. The chain carries TRBV7-8 and TRBJ1-5; no clear D gene. V was pared by 4 bases and J by 6 bases, with 19 bases between. CDR1 is SGHVS, CDR2 FQNEAQ, per germline. The length of the CDR3 is 16 residues. Here the CDR3 DNA reads TGTGCCAGCAGCTCGCTGGAGCAGGCCTCAGGTCAGCCCCAGCATTTT. It translates to CASSSLEQASGQPQHF. The whole variable domain, filled in from reference TRBV7-8 and TRBJ1-5, reads GAGVSQSPRYKVAKRGQDVALRCDPISGHVSLFWYQQALGQGPEFLTYFQNEAQLDKSGLPSDRFFAERPEGSVSTLKIQRTQQEDSAVYLCASSSLEQASGQPQHFGDGTRLSIL.

V is TRBV19 and J is TRBJ2-1, with D perhaps given as TRBD1 or TRBD2 (5 bases each). Germline assignment: CDR1 LNHDA and CDR2 SQIVND (reference sequence). The germline V and J ends were trimmed by 7 bases and 4 bases, with 8 bases remaining between them. The CDR3 has 12 amino acids. CDR3 nucleotide sequence: TGTGCCAGTACGGGACGTTACAATGAGCAGTTCTTC. Translating it yields CASTGRYNEQFF. The whole variable domain, filled in from reference TRBV19 and TRBJ2-1, reads DGGITQSPKYLFRKEGQNVTLSCEQNLNHDAMYWYRQDPGQGLRLIYYSQIVNDFQKGDIAEGYSVSREKKESFPLTVTSAQKNPTAFYLCASTGRYNEQFFGPGTRLTVL.

This rearrangement joins TRBV28 to TRBJ2-7, with 7 bases fitting TRBD2. V was clipped by 6 bases and J by 4 bases; unmatched bases: 9. The germline V gene encodes CDR1 MDHEN and CDR2 SYDVKM. CDR3 length: 14 residues. CDR3 sequence reads: CASSPGTNVYEQYF. CDR3 sequence (DNA): TGTGCCAGCAGCCCCGGGACTAATGTTTACGAGCAGTACTTC.

The rearrangement links TRBV6-1 to TRBJ2-1, with 9 positions matching TRBD2. The ends lost 2 bases at V and 4 bases at J; junction bases unmatched: 6. The germline V gene has CDR1 MNHNS and CDR2 SASEGT. This CDR3 contains 16 residues. DNA of the CDR3: TGTGCCAGCAGTGAAACCCTAGCGGGGACATACAATGAGCAGTTCTTC. Translating it yields CASSETLAGTYNEQFF.

This clone came up once. The chain carries TRBV5-1 and TRBJ2-2, with 10 bases aligning to TRBD2. The CDR3 loop spans 15 amino acids. After removal of 5 bases from V and 3 bases from J, the junction contained 4 bases not matched to a gene. The germline V gene has CDR1 SGHRS and CDR2 YFSETQ. The CDR3 sequence: CASSPLAGDTGELFF. CDR3 sequence (DNA): TGCGCCAGCAGTCCTCTAGCGGGGGACACCGGGGAGCTGTTTTTT.

CDR3 in amino acids: CASSDWGLEDTQYF. The CDR3 nucleotides read TGTGCCAGCAGTGATTGGGGTCTAGAAGATACGCAGTATTTT. The chain combines TRBV6-1 with TRBJ2-3; D ambiguous. CDR1 and CDR2 (germline): MNHNS, SASEGT. Trimming pared 3 bases from V and 5 bases from J, leaving 12 bases between. The length of the CDR3 is 14 residues.

The chain combines TRBV27 with TRBJ2-3; D is unresolved. CDR3 length: 14 residues. Germline V gene sequence: CDR1 MNHEY, CDR2 SMNVEV (reference sequence). Trimming left V 4 bases short and J 0 bases short, with 8 bases between. CDR3 residues: CASSSDSSTDTQYF. In DNA, the CDR3 is TGTGCCAGCAGTTCCGACTCGAGCACAGATACGCAGTATTTT.

V and J are TRBV28 and TRBJ1-2; 7 bases fit TRBD1. J gave up 6 bases and V 3 bases, and 7 bases lay outside the gene matches. Germline values: CDR1 MDHEN, CDR2 SYDVKM. CDR3 length: 14 amino acids. This CDR3 reads CASSFPTGSNGYTF. DNA for the CDR3: TGTGCCAGCAGTTTCCCGACAGGGTCGAATGGCTACACCTTC.

This chain connects TRBV5-1 to TRBJ2-1, with 8 bases matching TRBD1. The CDR3 is 16 amino acids. Looked up from germline, CDR1 is SGHRS and CDR2 is YFSETQ. V trimming: 1 base; J trimming: 8 bases; junction bases outside the gene matches: 11. CDR3 in amino acids: CASSLRGQESGDEQFF. In DNA, the CDR3 is TGCGCCAGCAGCTTGAGGGGACAGGAATCGGGCGATGAGCAGTTCTTC.